This T cell receptor beta chain appears in the sequencing data of a study of shared clonotypes between healthy human individuals. About the study: The composition of the donors was a couple of women and a few men aged 18 to 49. Findings and caveats of the study: The four-donor shared clonotypes exceeded non-shared clonotypes in generation probability, with non-shared ones scoring lower.

V dropped 4 bases and J dropped 0 bases, with 10 bases sitting between them. The CDR3 contains 15 residues. Germline lookup yields CDR1 PRHDT and CDR2 FYEKMQ (reference sequence). Here immunoSEQ multiplex PCR was the method, and the copy in TCRdb shows in-frame clones only, minus some. This sample has about 2 million clones, with just under 95% found just once. Terminally differentiated effector memory CD45RA+ cells were excluded by CCR7 positive selection of CD45RO-negative cells. With regard to this clone: Its antigen is still unknown.

The gene calls are TRBV13 and TRBJ1-3; the D is unclear. The sample was naive CD8+ T cells sorted from blood. The receptor comes from a man aged 18-30 years in good health. The CDR3: CASSSDFISGNTIYF. The CDR3 nucleotides are TGTGCCAGCAGCTCGGACTTTATCTCTGGAAACACCATATATTTT.